Each of the 2 T cell receptor beta chains below was sequenced from the same sample in a study of T cells after yellow fever vaccination. TCRdb reprocessed the 5' RACE reads via MiXCR and lists one record per CDR3 protein. Seen here are about 63,000 distinct CDR3 sequences, 7.4% observed once, and the top ten hold 36%. This specimen consisted of CD8+ T cells sorted from PBMCs, obtained 15 days after the yellow fever booster vaccination. The receptors come from a man aged 25-40 years who received the YFV17D yellow fever vaccine.

The sample holds many counts of this clonotype. V usage is TRBV24-1 and J usage is TRBJ2-1, with D perhaps matching TRBD2 (6 bases). The CDR3 has 14 residues. From germline, CDR1 is KGHDR and CDR2 SFDVKD. V lost 9 bases to trimming and J lost 2 bases, with 13 bases between them. The CDR3 is CATSEAGTYNEQFF. Written as DNA, the CDR3 is TGTGCCACCTCGGAGGCGGGGACCTACAATGAGCAGTTCTTC.

This clonotype was detected ten times or more. The chain links TRBV10-3 to TRBJ2-1; 7 bases map to TRBD2. The CDR3 runs to 16 residues. CDR1 ENHRY and CDR2 SYGVKD come from the germline V gene. Trimming at V came to 6 bases and at J to 8 bases, leaving 16 bases not matched to a gene. CDR3 coding DNA: TGTGCCATCAGGATGGTCGAGGGCGGGAGAAGGGATGAGCAGTTCTTC. Translated: CAIRMVEGGRRDEQFF.